The 22 T cell receptor beta chains reported below all come from one sample, sequenced in a study of graft-versus-host responses after intestinal transplantation. These receptors lack a known antigen. Clones were sequenced by immunoSEQ multiplex PCR, and TCRdb holds only the in-frame ones, with some missing. The sample comprises 35,000 to 45,000 clones, around 96% of which are singletons, and less than 0.25% rests with the top ten. The sequencing used unstimulated CD8+ T cells sorted from spleen or lymph node cells, collected before transplant. These receptors were taken from a human donor who was the organ donor for an intestinal transplant.

V gene TRBV11-3 combines with J gene TRBJ1-5; D unclear. Trimming cost V 0 bases and J 6 bases, with 6 bases left between them. Germline loops: CDR1 SGHNT, CDR2 YENEEA. The CDR3 runs to 13 residues. Here the CDR3 reads CASSLDGGQPQHF. As DNA, the CDR3 is TGTGCCAGCAGCTTAGATGGAGGTCAGCCCCAGCATTTT.

V usage is TRBV28 and J usage is TRBJ1-3; D not certain. The germline V gene encodes CDR1 MDHEN and CDR2 SYDVKM. This CDR3 is 14 amino acids long. V lost 3 bases, J lost 1 base, and 7 bases lay in between. This CDR3 is CASSLAGSGNTIYF. The CDR3 DNA is TGTGCCAGCAGTTTGGCCGGATCTGGAAACACCATATATTTT.

V and J are TRBV7-8 and TRBJ1-2; the D is unclear. Trimming removed 4 bases from V and 4 bases from J, with 16 bases in between. This CDR3 has 15 amino acids. CDR1 and CDR2 (germline): SGHVS, FQNEAQ. The CDR3 loop is CASSSPSPTFYGYTF. The CDR3 DNA sequence: TGTGCCAGCAGCTCGCCCTCCCCAACCTTCTATGGCTACACCTTC. The full variable domain, in which reference TRBV7-8 and TRBJ1-2 provide the parts outside the CDR3, is GAGVSQSPRYKVAKRGQDVALRCDPISGHVSLFWYQQALGQGPEFLTYFQNEAQLDKSGLPSDRFFAERPEGSVSTLKIQRTQQEDSAVYLCASSSPSPTFYGYTFGSGTRLTVV.

The CDR3 DNA reads TGTGCCAGTAGTATGGGACAAAACTATGGCTACACCTTC. It codes for CASSMGQNYGYTF. The V call is TRBV19, the J call TRBJ1-2; D may be TRBD1 (6 bases). There are 13 residues in the CDR3. V was trimmed by 3 bases and J by 2 bases, leaving 7 bases between them. From germline, CDR1 is LNHDA and CDR2 SQIVND (reference sequence).

The chain employs TRBV29-1 and TRBJ1-2; TRBD1 matches at 9 bases. The CDR3 has 16 amino acids. Germline V gives CDR1 SQVTM, CDR2 ANQGSEA. Unmatched junction bases numbered 7, after V lost 0 bases and J lost 2 bases. CDR3 region: CSVEEDGTGTNYGYTF. DNA for the CDR3: TGCAGCGTTGAAGAGGACGGGACAGGGACCAACTATGGCTACACCTTC. The full variable domain, in which reference TRBV29-1 and TRBJ1-2 provide the parts outside the CDR3, is SAVISQKPSRDICQRGTSLTIQCQVDSQVTMMFWYRQQPGQSLTLIATANQGSEATYESGFVIDKFPISRPNLTFSTLTVSNMSPEDSSIYLCSVEEDGTGTNYGYTFGSGTRLTVV.

This chain uses TRBV25-1 with TRBJ2-7, with D unclear. Germline loops: CDR1 MGHDK, CDR2 SYGVNS. CDR3 size: 10 residues. Trimming stripped 11 bases from V and 2 bases from J, with 7 bases between. The CDR3 loop reads CAVEAYEQYF. DNA of the CDR3: TGTGCCGTCGAAGCCTACGAGCAGTACTTC.

The chain employs TRBV9 and TRBJ2-2; maybe TRBD2 (6 bases). Germline CDR1 SGDLS, CDR2 YYNGEE. Trimming left V 0 bases short and J 7 bases short, with 7 bases between. The CDR3 consists of 13 residues. The CDR3 coding sequence is TGTGCCAGCAGCGTAGGCGGGGTCGGGGAGCTGTTTTTT. This codes for CASSVGGVGELFF.

V gene TRBV6-5 combines with J gene TRBJ1-1; the D is unclear. Trimming took 6 bases from V and 1 from J, leaving 9 bases between them. CDR1 is MNHEY and CDR2 is SVGAGI in the germline V gene. There are 13 residues in the CDR3. The CDR3 DNA sequence: TGTGCCAGCAGGCCCATTTGGAACACTGAAGCTTTCTTT. Its translation: CASRPIWNTEAFF.

This chain connects TRBV27 to TRBJ2-7, with D perhaps matching TRBD1 or TRBD2 (5 bases each). Germline assignment: CDR1 MNHEY and CDR2 SMNVEV (reference sequence). V lost 1 base, J lost 1 base, and 8 bases lay in between. The CDR3 covers 14 residues. Here the CDR3 DNA reads TGTGCCAGCAGTTTATATTGGGGGTCCTACGAGCAGTACTTC. Translating gives CASSLYWGSYEQYF.

This clone has just one count. The V gene is TRBV11-1, the J gene TRBJ2-3; TRBD2 matches 7 bases. The ends lost 5 bases at V and 6 bases at J; junction bases unmatched: 2. CDR1 and CDR2 from the germline V gene are SGHAT and FQDESV (reference sequence). CDR3 size: 12 residues. The DNA for the CDR3 is TGTGCCAGCAGCCTCGGGGGGGATACGCAGTATTTT. Translation: CASSLGGDTQYF.

V is TRBV7-9 and J is TRBJ2-2, with D unclear. Per the germline V gene, CDR1 is SEHNR and CDR2 is FQNEAQ (reference sequence). The CDR3 is 15 residues long. Trimming removed 2 bases at V and 7 bases at J, with 14 bases between. The CDR3 DNA sequence: TGTGCCAGCAGCTTAACCGAAGCCCTCGGCGGGGAGCTGTTTTTT. Protein: CASSLTEALGGELFF.

This chain joins TRBV19 and TRBJ2-7; maybe TRBD1 (7 bases). Germline V gives CDR1 LNHDA, CDR2 SQIVND (reference sequence). This CDR3 has 15 residues. Trimming pared 3 bases from V and 2 bases from J, leaving 14 bases between. The DNA for the CDR3 is TGTGCCAGTAGTATTGGCAGGGGGGTTGCCTACGAGCAGTACTTC. Translated: CASSIGRGVAYEQYF.

V usage is TRBV4-3 and J usage is TRBJ2-7; weak D call: TRBD1 (6 bases). Germline CDR1 is LGHNA and CDR2 is YSLEER. This CDR3 comprises 14 residues. The germline V and J ends were trimmed by 0 bases and 0 bases, with 6 bases remaining between them. The CDR3 region has the DNA TGCGCCAGCAGCCAAGACAGGGGCTCCTACGAGCAGTACTTC. Translated, it gives CASSQDRGSYEQYF.

The chain recombines TRBV27 with TRBJ1-1; TRBD1 matches 8 bases. The CDR3 covers 16 residues. Trimming took 5 bases from V and 2 from J; bases not matched to a gene: 10. Germline CDR1 MNHEY, CDR2 SMNVEV (reference sequence). The CDR3 sequence: CASSIRTGRVNTEAFF. DNA of the CDR3: TGTGCCAGCAGTATCCGGACAGGGAGGGTAAACACTGAAGCTTTCTTT.

The CDR3 DNA reads TGCGCCAGCAGCCAAGATGAGAATAGCTCCTATAATTCACCCCTCCACTTT. As protein: CASSQDENSSYNSPLHF. V gene TRBV4-1 combines with J gene TRBJ1-6, with unresolved D. The CDR3 spans 17 residues. CDR1 MGHRA and CDR2 YSYEKL come from the germline V gene. V dropped 0 bases and J dropped 0 bases, with 9 bases sitting between them.

The chain combines TRBV28 with TRBJ1-1; 10 positions match TRBD1. V was pared by 10 bases and J by 4 bases, with 9 bases of the junction left unmatched. The CDR3 is made up of 14 amino acids. Germline V lookup: CDR1 MDHEN, CDR2 SYDVKM. The CDR3 region is CATRGDRGPTEAFF. CDR3 bases: TGTGCCACCCGCGGGGACAGGGGTCCCACTGAAGCTTTCTTT.

The chain recombines TRBV4-1 with TRBJ1-5; maybe TRBD1 (5 bases). The V and J ends lost 0 bases and 3 bases respectively, with 9 bases between them. There are 15 residues in the CDR3. Germline V gives CDR1 MGHRA, CDR2 YSYEKL. CDR3 amino acids: CASSQDPGHNQPQHF. In nucleotides, the CDR3 is TGCGCCAGCAGCCAAGATCCCGGACACAATCAGCCCCAGCATTTT.

The V call is TRBV2, the J call TRBJ2-7; 8 nucleotides line up with TRBD2. Germline V gives CDR1 SNHLY, CDR2 FYNNEI. The CDR3 length is 14 residues. J lost 2 bases, V lost 3 bases, and 3 bases had no gene match. This CDR3 reads CASSELAGTYEQYF. In DNA form, the CDR3 reads TGTGCCAGCAGTGAGTTAGCGGGGACCTACGAGCAGTACTTC.

This chain connects TRBV7-2 to TRBJ1-2, with unresolved D. Germline-derived CDR1 and CDR2 are SGHTA and FQGNSA. The V gene lost 1 base and the J gene lost 4 bases, with 7 bases spanning the gap. CDR3 length: 13 amino acids. The CDR3 DNA reads TGTGCCAGCAGCTTAGGGACCCTCTATGGCTACACCTTC. It encodes CASSLGTLYGYTF.

The CDR3, as DNA: TGTGCCAGCAGTTTATCGGGACAGGGCCTGAGCGGACCTAATGAAAAACTGTTTTTT. This gives the protein CASSLSGQGLSGPNEKLFF. This chain links TRBV27 with TRBJ1-4; 9 bases line up with TRBD1. This CDR3 has 19 residues. The trim removed 0 bases at V and 3 bases at J, leaving 11 bases unmatched. In germline, CDR1 is MNHEY, CDR2 SMNVEV (reference sequence).

The chain couples TRBV4-3 to TRBJ2-1; 8 nucleotides align to TRBD2. With 0 bases clipped from V and 8 bases from J, the junction kept 6 bases outside the gene matches. Germline CDR1 and CDR2: LGHNA and YSLEER. CDR3 length: 15 residues. The chain's CDR3 is CASSQDSTGGDEQFF. CDR3 sequence (DNA): TGCGCCAGCAGCCAAGATTCGACCGGGGGGGATGAGCAGTTCTTC.

This clone was detected once. V gene TRBV4-1 combines with J gene TRBJ1-1; unclear D gene. The CDR3 loop spans 13 amino acids. In germline, CDR1 is MGHRA, CDR2 YSYEKL. V dropped 3 bases and J dropped 1 base, with 6 bases sitting between them. The CDR3: CASSQDPNTEAFF. The CDR3 DNA sequence: TGCGCCAGCAGCCAGGACCCGAACACTGAAGCTTTCTTT.